The 8 T cell receptor beta chains presented below share a single source sample, sequenced in a study of control samples from healthy donors and cancer patients. Libraries were prepared by immunoSEQ multiplex PCR; TCRdb keeps only in-frame clonotypes and omits some of them. The data contain some 120,000 clones, 90% to 95% of them singletons. The sample consisted of blood. The origin of the receptors is a young woman in good health.

The rearrangement links TRBV12-5 to TRBJ1-1, with 9 nucleotides matching TRBD1. The germline V gene has CDR1 LGHNT and CDR2 FRNRAP. This CDR3 is built from 15 residues. J gave up 11 bases and V 6 bases, and 16 bases lay outside the gene matches. As DNA, the CDR3 is TGTGCTAGTGGCTACCCATGGACAGGGGATGAGTGGGCTTTCTTT. Translated, it gives CASGYPWTGDEWAFF.

The rearrangement joins TRBV28 to TRBJ2-7; unclear D gene. The germline V gene encodes CDR1 MDHEN and CDR2 SYDVKM. This CDR3 is built from 14 residues. The V gene lost 3 bases and the J gene lost 0 bases, with 9 bases spanning the gap. The CDR3 reads CASSFGTVSYEQYF. In DNA, the CDR3 is TGTGCCAGCAGTTTTGGCACCGTCTCCTACGAGCAGTACTTC.

This sequence joins TRBV21-1 and TRBJ2-3; the D call of TRBD2 is as the table states it, not checked on the DNA. TRBV21-1 has pseudogene status. The CDR3 totals 21 residues. The CDR3 loop is CARRRPRPTIMPASSTDTQYF. The CDR3 DNA reads TGTGCCCGCAGGCGGCCCCGACCGACTATCATGCCCGCATCTAGCACAGATACGCAGTATTTT.

V is TRBV7-9 and J is TRBJ1-4, with a possible D match to TRBD1 (5 bases). The germline V gene has CDR1 SEHNR and CDR2 FQNEAQ (reference sequence). The CDR3 consists of 14 residues. V gave up 5 bases and J gave up 7 bases, with 14 bases separating them. CDR3 coding DNA: TGTGCCAGCAGCGCGCAGGGTGGGATTGAAAAACTGTTTTTT. Its translation: CASSAQGGIEKLFF.

The chain combines TRBV27 with TRBJ2-1, with 8 bases lining up with TRBD2. V lost 2 bases, J lost 6 bases, and 9 bases stayed unmatched. The CDR3 totals 16 residues. CDR1 MNHEY and CDR2 SMNVEV come from the germline V gene (reference sequence). The CDR3 sequence is CASSLPLGLGPNEQFF. In nucleotides, the CDR3 is TGTGCCAGCAGTTTACCCTTGGGACTAGGTCCCAATGAGCAGTTCTTC.

This clone has a handful of counts. The genes are TRBV19 and TRBJ1-5; 7 bases line up with TRBD1. CDR1 LNHDA and CDR2 SQIVND come from the germline V gene (reference sequence). V lost 2 bases to trimming and J lost 1 base; unmatched junction nucleotides: 8. This CDR3 is 17 amino acids long. The CDR3 DNA reads TGTGCCAGTAGTATAAGGGACAGTGGACAGAGCAATCAGCCCCAGCATTTT. Its protein is CASSIRDSGQSNQPQHF.

The chain couples TRBV7-9 to TRBJ2-7, with 16 bases that match TRBD2. Per the germline V gene, CDR1 is SEHNR and CDR2 is FQNEAQ (reference sequence). The CDR3 has 17 residues. V gave up 1 base and J gave up 6 bases; unmatched junction bases: 6. The CDR3 sequence is CASSLGGTSGGAVEQYF. The CDR3 DNA reads TGTGCCAGCAGCTTAGGAGGGACTAGCGGGGGGGCCGTCGAGCAGTACTTC.

The chain has TRBV7-6 and TRBJ2-7, with 10 nucleotides matching TRBD1. Germline assignment: CDR1 SGHVS and CDR2 FNYEAQ. Trimming removed 2 bases from V and 2 bases from J; junction bases left unmatched: 6. The CDR3 totals 16 residues. DNA of the CDR3: TGTGCCAGCAGCTTACGTGGGACAGGGGCCACCTACGAGCAGTACTTC. The encoded protein is CASSLRGTGATYEQYF. Variable domain in full (rest from reference TRBV7-6 and TRBJ2-7): GAGVSQSPRYKVTKRGQDVALRCDPISGHVSLYWYRQALGQGPEFLTYFNYEAQQDKSGLPNDRFSAERPEGSISTLTIQRTEQRDSAMYRCASSLRGTGATYEQYFGPGTRLTVT.